This paragraph covers one T cell receptor (beta chain) sequence. This clonotype was found a few times. Its recognized antigen is unknown. Base qualities are missing; no much larger clone stands one base away. A case-control design nested within a healthcare worker cohort in London, UK, was used, with weekly nasopharyngeal swab PCR tests and blood sampling performed. Healthcare workers were recruited during the week of the UK lockdown, between 23 and 31 March 2020, and followed weekly for up to roughly 15 weeks. The method was 5' RACE. The instrument was a NextSeq 500. In the TCR library protocol, unique molecular identifiers were attached to individual cDNA molecules to correct for PCR bias and sequencing error. TCR alpha and beta chains were both sequenced, and the abundances of alpha and beta sequences in each sample were closely correlated with each other. The original pipeline was this. Decombinator V4 was used to annotate TCR sequences for V gene, J gene and CDR3. Expanded TCRs were defined as changing significantly between any two time points under a Poisson model with p below 0.0001. TCR abundances were normalised to the total number of TCRs sequenced per sample and expressed as counts per million. MAIT TCRs were defined by TRAV1-2 paired with TRAJ12, TRAJ20 or TRAJ33, and iNKT TCRs by TRAV10 paired with TRAJ18. A search of VDJdb, accessed on 1 November 2021, was run for TCRs annotated to CMV, EBV and SARS-CoV-2, with TCRs annotated for multiple antigens excluded. Starting from the raw public reads, TCRdb applied fastp trimming at Q25, assembled clones with MiXCR and retained in-frame beta chains. Each CDR3 protein appears once, grouped with its most common genes and DNA. It is TCRdb's table, rather than the study itself, that gives the V and J calls and clone size. Within this sample are tens of thousands of distinct CDR3 sequences, with roughly 12% of them counted one time only. The ten largest clonotypes hold approximately 4.7% of the sample.

The sample comes from a study of early T cells in non-severe SARS-CoV-2 infection listed by TCRdb under 2021. Regarding the study in general: Because TCR sequencing relied on bulk RNA taken from unsorted whole blood, pairing of alpha and beta chains was not possible. Results the study describes overall, beyond this receptor: Matching against VDJdb was skewed toward anti-spike CD8 responses, likely underestimated virus-specific expansions, and missed private and CD4 specificities.

Compared with germline, V lacks 5 bases and J lacks 1 base; bases without a gene match: 8. From the cysteine through the phenylalanine, the CDR3 covers 17 amino acids. Only the CDR3 DNA is retained, 51 bases long and in frame from the first base. As encoded in the germline V gene (reference sequence), CDR1 is LNHNV while CDR2 is YYDKDF. This TCR derives from an adult who was a healthcare worker with PCR-confirmed SARS-CoV-2 infection or an uninfected control (not recorded which). The rearrangement combines TRBV15 with TRBJ2-4, and TRBD1 aligns with 10 junction nucleotides. Sequencing was performed on whole blood, taken at baseline. The CDR3 sequence is CATSSGTGAGAKNIQYF. The sequence in DNA is TGTGCCACCAGCTCAGGGACAGGGGCTGGGGCCAAAAACATTCAGTACTTC.